Below are 20 T cell receptor beta chains sequenced from a single sample in a study of T cell responses to AZD1222 COVID-19 vaccine. Assay: immunoSEQ multiplex PCR; the TCRdb copy retains only in-frame clones and omits some. Of around 110,000 clones listed, less than 95% are singletons. Source: peripheral blood, taken 28 days after the second AZD1222 dose. The receptor source for this set is an adult who received the AZD1222 COVID-19 vaccine.

The chain has TRBV19 and TRBJ2-3, with D unclear. The CDR3 has 13 amino acids. CDR1 LNHDA and CDR2 SQIVND come from the germline V gene (reference sequence). V lost 6 bases, J lost 0 bases, and 7 bases lay in between. The CDR3 DNA is TGTGCCAGTAGCGGCCAGAGCACAGATACGCAGTATTTT. It encodes CASSGQSTDTQYF.

V is TRBV18 and J is TRBJ1-2, with TRBD1 identical over 7 bases. This CDR3 region has 14 residues. V was clipped by 3 bases and J by 3 bases; unmatched bases: 4. The germline V gene has CDR1 KGHSH and CDR2 LQKENI. The CDR3 DNA follows: TGTGCCAGCTCACCTCTCGGACAGGACTATGGCTACACCTTC. It is translated as CASSPLGQDYGYTF.

The chain carries TRBV5-5 and TRBJ2-5, with D uncertain. CDR3 length equals 13 residues. V was shortened by 0 bases and J by 1 base, with 4 bases between the two germline ends. Germline-derived CDR1 and CDR2 are SGHKS and YYEKEE (reference sequence). The DNA for the CDR3 is TGTGCCAGCAGCTTGGCGGTCCAAGAGACCCAGTACTTC. Residues: CASSLAVQETQYF.

The chain links TRBV7-8 to TRBJ1-5; 8 bases are shared with TRBD1. Germline V gene sequence: CDR1 SGHVS, CDR2 FQNEAQ. V shed 1 base, J shed 3 bases, and the junction held 5 bases outside the gene matches. The CDR3 is 16 amino acids. The CDR3 region is CASSLGAGGLNQPQHF. The CDR3 nucleotides read TGTGCCAGCAGCTTAGGCGCAGGGGGCCTCAATCAGCCCCAGCATTTT.

The chain couples TRBV5-8 to TRBJ1-2; D unclear. The germline V gene encodes CDR1 SGHTS and CDR2 YDEGEE. The CDR3 is made up of 13 amino acids. Trimming stripped 2 bases from V and 8 bases from J, with 13 bases between. The DNA for the CDR3 is TGTGCCAGCAGCTTTCCCGCATTGAGGGGCTACACCTTC. It translates to CASSFPALRGYTF.

The chain links TRBV6-1 to TRBJ1-6; 7 bases are shared with TRBD1. Trimming removed 8 bases from V and 7 bases from J; junction bases left unmatched: 2. Per germline, CDR1 MNHNS and CDR2 SASEGT. The CDR3 is 12 amino acids. This CDR3 is CASRQGNSPLHF. DNA of the CDR3: TGTGCCAGCCGACAGGGAAATTCACCCCTCCACTTT.

The sample holds one count of this clone. The gene calls are TRBV5-8 and TRBJ1-1; no firm D call. The ends were cut back, 5 bases at V and 3 bases at J, with 11 bases in the middle. The CDR3 spans 13 residues. CDR1 is SGHTS and CDR2 is YDEGEE in the germline V gene. The DNA for the CDR3 is TGTGCCAGCAGGTCCACACAGTACACTGAAGCTTTCTTT. Protein: CASRSTQYTEAFF.

This clone was detected once. The chain employs TRBV5-4 and TRBJ1-1; 9 bases agree with TRBD1. Looked up from germline, CDR1 is SGHNT and CDR2 is YYREEE (reference sequence). The CDR3 loop spans 14 amino acids. Unmatched junction bases numbered 5, after V lost 3 bases and J lost 5 bases. The CDR3 reads CASSWDRVFTEAFF. CDR3 sequence (DNA): TGTGCCAGCAGCTGGGACAGGGTGTTTACTGAAGCTTTCTTT.

V usage is TRBV19 and J usage is TRBJ1-1, with D maybe TRBD1 (5 bases). The length of the CDR3 is 16 residues. Looked up from germline, CDR1 is LNHDA and CDR2 is SQIVND (reference sequence). Trimming removed 7 bases from V and 4 bases from J, with 22 bases in between. For the CDR3, the DNA is TGTGCCAGTAACCCGAGGGGCGGCGGCTATGGCACTGAAGCTTTCTTT. This sequence encodes CASNPRGGGYGTEAFF.

This chain connects TRBV27 to TRBJ1-2; 9 bases map to TRBD1. The CDR3 is 15 amino acids. Germline V lookup: CDR1 MNHEY, CDR2 SMNVEV (reference sequence). After removal of 2 bases from V and 6 bases from J, the junction contained 7 bases not matched to a gene. The CDR3, as DNA: TGTGCCAGCAGTTTAGGGACAGGGAGATACGATGGCTACACCTTC. Amino acid sequence: CASSLGTGRYDGYTF.

The chain recombines TRBV6-6 with TRBJ2-1, with D maybe TRBD1 (7 bases). CDR1 is MNHNY, CDR2 SVGAGI, per germline (reference sequence). This CDR3 region has 15 residues. V dropped 0 bases and J dropped 9 bases, with 15 bases sitting between them. This CDR3 is CASSYSGRGDSEQFF. CDR3 bases: TGTGCCAGCAGTTACTCGGGCAGGGGGGACAGTGAGCAGTTCTTC.

The V and J genes are TRBV11-2 and TRBJ2-1; the match to TRBD2 covers 8 bases. V dropped 0 bases and J dropped 4; count of bases not matched to a gene: 5. The CDR3 consists of 16 residues. Germline CDR1 is SGHAT and CDR2 is FQNNGV. The CDR3 loop reads CASSLDLAGIYNEQFF. CDR3 nucleotides: TGTGCCAGCAGCTTAGACTTAGCGGGGATATACAATGAGCAGTTCTTC.

The chain carries TRBV4-2 and TRBJ2-5, with no clear D. V was cut by 0 bases and J by 7 bases, with 15 bases left in between. CDR1 and CDR2 (germline): LGHNA, YNFKEQ. The CDR3 is 15 residues long. This chain's CDR3 is CASSQDLEQSGTQYF. In nucleotides, the CDR3 is TGTGCCAGCAGCCAAGATCTTGAACAATCCGGGACCCAGTACTTC.

This clone showed up just once. The rearrangement links TRBV6-4 to TRBJ2-3; 7 positions match TRBD2. This CDR3 has 16 amino acids. The germline V gene has CDR1 MRHNA and CDR2 SNTAGT. Losses at the gene ends were 0 bases for V and 4 bases for J; bases not matched to a gene: 7. CDR3 sequence reads: CASSDSSGGGADTQYF. Here the CDR3 DNA reads TGTGCCAGCAGTGACTCGTCGGGGGGTGGGGCAGATACGCAGTATTTT.

V usage is TRBV7-9 and J usage is TRBJ2-2, with 8 bases fitting TRBD2. Unmatched junction bases numbered 13, after V lost 4 bases and J lost 0 bases. Germline V CDR1 and CDR2: SEHNR, FQNEAQ (reference sequence). The CDR3 covers 19 residues. CDR3 coding DNA: TGTGCCAGCAGCTCCCGGGGGGGGCCGGGGCTCCCGAACACCGGGGAGCTGTTTTTT. It yields the protein CASSSRGGPGLPNTGELFF.

The genes are TRBV3-1 (or the pseudogene TRBV3-2) and TRBJ2-2, with a weak D call TRBD1 (6 bases). Trimming shortened V by 7 bases and J by 2 bases, and 14 bases separated the two germline ends. This CDR3 is built from 15 residues. The V gene's germline CDR1 is LGHDT and CDR2 YNNKEL (reference sequence). CDR3 region: CASKRTEVNTGELFF. The CDR3 DNA is TGTGCCAGCAAACGGACAGAGGTTAACACCGGGGAGCTGTTTTTT.

This clone appeared a single time. The chain employs TRBV27 and TRBJ2-7; D is uncertain. CDR3 size: 13 residues. CDR1 and CDR2 from the germline V gene are MNHEY and SMNVEV (reference sequence). Trimming cost V 0 bases and J 1 base, with 4 bases left between them. The CDR3 nucleotides are TGTGCCAGCAGTTTATCACAGTCCTACGAGCAGTACTTC. As protein: CASSLSQSYEQYF.

The rearrangement links TRBV15 to TRBJ1-2, with a tentative D call TRBD1 (6 bases). V was clipped by 5 bases and J by 4 bases, with 17 bases between them. The CDR3 spans 15 residues. Germline V gene sequence: CDR1 LNHNV, CDR2 YYDKDF (reference sequence). Here the CDR3 DNA reads TGTGCCACCAGCCCACCCCCGGACAGTAGCTATGGCTACACCTTC. This translates into CATSPPPDSSYGYTF.

The V gene is TRBV7-2, the J gene TRBJ2-3; 11 bases agree with TRBD2. The V and J ends lost 2 bases and 3 bases, in that order; junction bases with no gene match: 4. This CDR3 spans 16 amino acids. Germline lookup yields CDR1 SGHTA and CDR2 FQGNSA. The CDR3 reads CASSLSTSGVTDTQYF. The CDR3 DNA reads as TGTGCCAGCAGCTTATCGACTAGCGGGGTTACAGATACGCAGTATTTT.

V is TRBV4-3 and J is TRBJ2-7; a possible D gene is TRBD1 (7 bases). Germline V gene sequence: CDR1 LGHNA, CDR2 YSLEER. The CDR3 has 15 residues. Trimming removed 2 bases at V and 3 bases at J, with 14 bases between. The CDR3 protein is CASSQNQGGVYEQYF. The CDR3 nucleotides are TGCGCCAGCAGCCAAAATCAGGGGGGTGTCTACGAGCAGTACTTC.